A selection of T cell receptor beta chains follows, all from one sample in a study of T cell changes during pregnancy in multiple sclerosis. Sequencing was performed with immunoSEQ multiplex PCR; in TCRdb, only in-frame clones are kept and a portion is missing. The profile shows over 80,000 clones, 90% of them singletons. The sample consisted of peripheral blood, taken in the second trimester of pregnancy. The receptors come from a female donor in good health, enrolled as a control in a pregnancy study. Both conserved end residues are part of each CDR3. D genes are given only for firm matches. The listing skips clone size in some rows; elsewhere it reads once, few, many or a size class.

clone_size j_call v_call d_call cdr3_aa cdr3_nt
. TRBJ2-1 TRBV9 . CASSVGAGPYNEQFF TGTGCCAGCAGCGTAGGGGCGGGACCCTACAATGAGCAGTTCTTC
. TRBJ2-4 TRBV10-1 TRBD1 CASSGTGTSKNIQYF TGCGCCAGCAGTGGGACAGGGACATCCAAAAACATTCAGTACTTC
. TRBJ2-1 TRBV6-1 TRBD1 CASSGPGTVASSSYNEQFF TGTGCCAGCAGTGGACCCGGGACAGTAGCCTCGAGCTCCTACAATGAGCAGTTCTTC
. TRBJ2-3 TRBV4-1 TRBD2 CASSQDTSGASGDTQYF TGCGCCAGCAGCCAAGATACTAGCGGGGCGAGTGGGGATACGCAGTATTTT
once TRBJ2-7 TRBV6-5 . CASSYYNSYEQYF TGTGCCAGCAGTTACTACAACTCCTACGAGCAGTACTTC
. TRBJ1-1 TRBV5-4 TRBD1 CASSFGGQGDTEAFF TGTGCCAGCAGCTTCGGTGGACAGGGGGACACTGAAGCTTTCTTT
. TRBJ2-7 TRBV28 TRBD1 CASSFTGAVIYEQYF TGTGCCAGCAGTTTCACAGGGGCGGTCATCTACGAGCAGTACTTC
. TRBJ2-3 TRBV28 TRBD2 CASSLGTSGRERGRQYF TGTGCCAGCAGTTTGGGTACTAGCGGGAGGGAACGTGGTAGGCAGTATTTT
. TRBJ2-3 TRBV5-1 TRBD2 CASSHGLATGTDTQYF TGCGCCAGCAGCCACGGACTAGCGACGGGGACAGATACGCAGTATTTT
. TRBJ1-2 TRBV5-1 TRBD1 CASSLIRDRQSYGYTF TGCGCCAGCAGCTTGATCCGGGACAGACAGTCCTATGGCTACACCTTC
. TRBJ1-1 TRBV5-1 TRBD1 CASRYRGLEVNTEAFF TGCGCCAGCAGGTACAGGGGGCTGGAGGTGAACACTGAAGCTTTCTTT
. TRBJ2-1 TRBV5-1 . CASSLGGASYNEQFF TGCGCCAGCAGCTTGGGTGGGGCCTCCTACAATGAGCAGTTCTTC
. TRBJ2-3 TRBV7-2 TRBD2 CASSLRTSASTDTQYF TGTGCCAGCAGCTTAAGGACTAGCGCAAGCACAGATACGCAGTATTTT
. TRBJ1-2 TRBV29-1 . CSVARGQMAETF TGCAGCGTTGCCCGAGGACAGATGGCTGAAACCTTC
. TRBJ2-1 TRBV19 . CASTGTYNEQFF TGTGCCAGTACAGGTACTTACAATGAGCAGTTCTTC
. TRBJ1-2 TRBV4-2 TRBD1 CASSQEFTGGNYGYTF TGTGCCAGCAGCCAAGAGTTCACAGGGGGAAACTATGGCTACACCTTC
. TRBJ2-7 TRBV7-2 . CASTPRNPYEQYF TGTGCCAGCACCCCGCGTAACCCCTACGAGCAGTACTTC
. TRBJ2-1 TRBV11-3 . CASSLGRLVDNEQFF TGTGCCAGCAGCTTAGGCCGACTAGTCGACAATGAGCAGTTCTTC
. TRBJ2-1 TRBV7-9 . CASSPRGNTYNEQFF TGTGCCAGCAGCCCGAGGGGGAATACCTACAATGAGCAGTTCTTC
. TRBJ2-7 TRBV29-1 TRBD1 CSVRTGSYEQYF TGCAGCGTTCGGACAGGATCCTACGAGCAGTACTTC
. TRBJ1-5 TRBV6-1 . CASSMDKYQPQHF TGTGCCAGCAGTATGGACAAGTATCAGCCCCAGCATTTT
. TRBJ1-1 TRBV4-3 . CASSQGRGWGRTEAFF TGCGCCAGCAGCCAGGGCAGGGGATGGGGACGGACTGAAGCTTTCTTT
. TRBJ1-4 TRBV28 . CASSLSGATNEKLFF TGTGCCAGCAGTTTATCGGGGGCAACTAATGAAAAACTGTTTTTT
. TRBJ2-1 TRBV7-2 . CASSFRPGPNEQFF TGTGCCAGCAGCTTCCGGCCAGGGCCTAATGAGCAGTTCTTC
. TRBJ1-1 TRBV11-2 . CASSLYGGDTEAFF TGTGCCAGCAGCTTATATGGGGGGGACACTGAAGCTTTCTTT
. TRBJ1-3 TRBV19 TRBD1 CASSRGQETGNTIYF TGTGCCAGTAGTAGAGGACAGGAGACTGGAAACACCATATATTTT
. TRBJ1-6 TRBV9 . CASSEGGGYNSPLHF TGTGCCAGCAGCGAAGGCGGGGGGTATAATTCACCCCTCCACTTT
once TRBJ1-1 TRBV7-8 . CASSLTVSLNTEAFF TGTGCCAGCAGCCTTACTGTGAGCCTGAACACTGAAGCTTTCTTT
. TRBJ1-6 TRBV27 . CASSNPGGPYNSPLHF TGTGCCAGCAGTAATCCAGGAGGGCCGTATAATTCACCCCTCCACTTT
. TRBJ2-7 TRBV27 TRBD1 CASSYRTGGTGEQYF TGTGCCAGCAGTTACCGGACAGGGGGCACGGGCGAGCAGTACTTC
. TRBJ1-4 TRBV15 . CATSRSRGVEKLFF TGTGCCACCAGCAGATCTCGCGGGGTTGAAAAACTGTTTTTT
. TRBJ1-2 TRBV5-1 . CASSFDKANYGYTF TGCGCCAGCAGCTTTGACAAAGCTAACTATGGCTACACCTTC
. TRBJ1-1 TRBV29-1 . CSVRTGTQNTEAFF TGCAGCGTCAGAACCGGGACACAGAACACTGAAGCTTTCTTT
. TRBJ2-7 TRBV19 TRBD2 CASSGAGGSYEQYF TGTGCCAGTAGTGGGGCGGGGGGGTCCTACGAGCAGTACTTC
once TRBJ2-5 TRBV5-8 TRBD1 CASSLGQGDFETQYF TGTGCCAGCAGCTTGGGACAGGGAGATTTTGAGACCCAGTACTTC
. TRBJ2-4 TRBV11-2 TRBD2 CASSLWAGGDIQYF TGTGCCAGCAGCTTATGGGCGGGAGGGGACATTCAGTACTTC
. TRBJ1-2 TRBV18 . CASSLDRGGYTF TGTGCCAGCTCACTTGACCGGGGTGGCTACACCTTC
. TRBJ2-3 TRBV19 TRBD2 CASSTGRGTQYF TGTGCCAGTAGTACCGGGAGGGGTACGCAGTATTTT
. TRBJ2-7 TRBV27 TRBD1 CASRPGQREQYF TGTGCCAGCAGACCGGGACAGCGGGAGCAGTACTTC
. TRBJ1-1 TRBV6-1 . CASSDPRQAFF TGTGCCAGCAGTGATCCCCGTCAAGCTTTCTTT
. TRBJ2-1 TRBV28 . CASSRLAGSYNEQFF TGTGCCAGCAGTAGGCTAGCCGGCTCCTACAATGAGCAGTTCTTC
. TRBJ1-5 TRBV27 . CASSLRAGYGNQPQHF TGTGCCAGCAGTTTAAGGGCAGGGTACGGCAATCAGCCCCAGCATTTT
. TRBJ1-2 TRBV6-5 TRBD1 CASREFGTVYGYTF TGTGCCAGTAGAGAATTTGGGACAGTATATGGCTACACCTTC
. TRBJ2-1 TRBV28 . CASTVYRSYNEQFF TGTGCCAGCACTGTCTACCGCTCCTACAATGAGCAGTTCTTC
. TRBJ1-4 TRBV27 . CASSFLGGTNEKLFF TGTGCCAGCAGTTTTCTGGGGGGAACTAATGAAAAACTGTTTTTT
. TRBJ2-5 TRBV2 TRBD2 CASVTSGLIRETQYF TGTGCCAGCGTGACTAGCGGCCTAATTCGGGAGACCCAGTACTTC
few TRBJ1-1 TRBV4-1 TRBD1 CASSQGQGPGTEAFF TGCGCCAGCAGCCAAGGACAGGGGCCGGGCACTGAAGCTTTCTTT
. TRBJ2-1 TRBV25-1 . CASSEFGGYGQFF TGTGCCAGCAGTGAATTCGGCGGTTATGGGCAGTTCTTC
. TRBJ1-1 TRBV5-1 . CASSFVGQGGTEAFF TGCGCCAGCAGCTTTGTTGGTCAGGGTGGCACTGAAGCTTTCTTT
. TRBJ2-7 TRBV25-1 . CASSEAGRASYEQYF TGTGCCAGCAGTGAGGCGGGCCGAGCGTCCTACGAGCAGTACTTC
. TRBJ2-3 TRBV13 . CASSRRGVTDTQYF TGTGCCAGCAGCCGCAGGGGAGTAACAGATACGCAGTATTTT
. TRBJ1-5 TRBV4-2 . CASSQDYLREWQPQHF TGTGCCAGCAGCCAAGATTATCTGAGGGAATGGCAGCCCCAGCATTTT
. TRBJ1-4 TRBV9 . CASSPPTGEKLFF TGTGCCAGCAGCCCGCCGACCGGGGAAAAACTGTTTTTT
. TRBJ1-3 TRBV9 . CASSAFGGDSGNTIYF TGTGCCAGCAGCGCCTTTGGGGGGGACTCTGGAAACACCATATATTTT